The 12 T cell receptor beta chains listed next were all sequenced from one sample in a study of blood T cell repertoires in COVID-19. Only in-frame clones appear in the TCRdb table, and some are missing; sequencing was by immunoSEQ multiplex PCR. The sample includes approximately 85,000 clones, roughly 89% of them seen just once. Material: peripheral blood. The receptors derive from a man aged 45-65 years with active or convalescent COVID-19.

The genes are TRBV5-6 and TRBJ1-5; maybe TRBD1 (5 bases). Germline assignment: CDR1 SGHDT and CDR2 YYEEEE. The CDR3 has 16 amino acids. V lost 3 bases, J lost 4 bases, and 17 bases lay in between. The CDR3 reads CASSSTIDSFNQPQHF. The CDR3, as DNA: TGTGCCAGCAGCTCTACCATTGACAGCTTTAATCAGCCCCAGCATTTT.

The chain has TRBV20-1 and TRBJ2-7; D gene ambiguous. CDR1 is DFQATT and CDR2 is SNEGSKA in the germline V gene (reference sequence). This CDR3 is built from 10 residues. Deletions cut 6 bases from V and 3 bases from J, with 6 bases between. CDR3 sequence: CSAQYYEQYF. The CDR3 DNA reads TGCAGTGCCCAGTACTACGAGCAGTACTTC.

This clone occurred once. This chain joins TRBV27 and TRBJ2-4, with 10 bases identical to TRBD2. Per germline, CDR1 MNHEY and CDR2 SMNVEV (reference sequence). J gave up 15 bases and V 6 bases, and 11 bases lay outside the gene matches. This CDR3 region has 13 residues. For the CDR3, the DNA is TGTGCCAGCAGGGGGTCTAGCGGGAGTTCATGGTACTTC. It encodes CASRGSSGSSWYF.

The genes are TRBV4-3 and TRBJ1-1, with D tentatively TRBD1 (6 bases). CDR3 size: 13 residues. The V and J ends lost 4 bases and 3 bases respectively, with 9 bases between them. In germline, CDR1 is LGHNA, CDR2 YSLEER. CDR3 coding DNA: TGCGCCAGCAGCCGCTACAGGGACACTGAAGCTTTCTTT. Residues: CASSRYRDTEAFF.

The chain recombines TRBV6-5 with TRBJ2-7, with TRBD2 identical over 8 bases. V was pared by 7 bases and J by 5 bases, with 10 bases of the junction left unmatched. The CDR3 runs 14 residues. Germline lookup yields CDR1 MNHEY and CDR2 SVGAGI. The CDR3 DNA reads TGTGCCAGCAAACTCGGGGGGGCAATGGACGAGCAGTACTTC. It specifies CASKLGGAMDEQYF.

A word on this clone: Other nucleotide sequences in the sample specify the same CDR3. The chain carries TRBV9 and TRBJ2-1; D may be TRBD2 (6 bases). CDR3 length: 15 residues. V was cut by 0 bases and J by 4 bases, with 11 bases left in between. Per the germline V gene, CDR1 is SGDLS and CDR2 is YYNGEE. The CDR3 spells CASSVVLGGYNEQFF. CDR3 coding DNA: TGTGCCAGCAGCGTAGTGTTGGGGGGTTACAATGAGCAGTTCTTC.

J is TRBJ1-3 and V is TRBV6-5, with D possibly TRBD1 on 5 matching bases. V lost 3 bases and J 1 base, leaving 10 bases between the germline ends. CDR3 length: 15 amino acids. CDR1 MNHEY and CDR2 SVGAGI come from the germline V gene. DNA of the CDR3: TGTGCCAGCAGTTATACGGGGGTTTCTGGAAACACCATATATTTT. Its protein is CASSYTGVSGNTIYF.

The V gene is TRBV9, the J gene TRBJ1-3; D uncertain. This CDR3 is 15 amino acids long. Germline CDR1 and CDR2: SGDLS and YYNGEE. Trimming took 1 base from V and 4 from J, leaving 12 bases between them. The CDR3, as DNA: TGTGCCAGCAGCGTATCCAACTACCAGGGAAACACCATATATTTT. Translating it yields CASSVSNYQGNTIYF.

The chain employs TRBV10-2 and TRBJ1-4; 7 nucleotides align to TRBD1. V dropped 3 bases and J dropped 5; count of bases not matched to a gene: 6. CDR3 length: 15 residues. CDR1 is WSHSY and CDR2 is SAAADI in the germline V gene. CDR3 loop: CASSESTGRNEKLFF. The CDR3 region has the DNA TGCGCCAGCAGTGAATCGACAGGGAGAAATGAAAAACTGTTTTTT.

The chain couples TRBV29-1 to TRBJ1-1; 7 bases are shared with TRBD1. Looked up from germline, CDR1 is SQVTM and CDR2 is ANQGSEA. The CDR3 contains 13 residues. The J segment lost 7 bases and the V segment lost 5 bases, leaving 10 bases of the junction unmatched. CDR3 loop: CSVRDREGGEAFF. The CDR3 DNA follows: TGCAGCGTTCGCGACAGGGAAGGAGGTGAAGCTTTCTTT.

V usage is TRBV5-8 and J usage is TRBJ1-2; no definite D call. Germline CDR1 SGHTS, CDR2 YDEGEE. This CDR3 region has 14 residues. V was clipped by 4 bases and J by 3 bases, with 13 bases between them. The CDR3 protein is CASSTRPGYYGYTF. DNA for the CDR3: TGTGCCAGCAGCACTCGTCCGGGATACTATGGCTACACCTTC.

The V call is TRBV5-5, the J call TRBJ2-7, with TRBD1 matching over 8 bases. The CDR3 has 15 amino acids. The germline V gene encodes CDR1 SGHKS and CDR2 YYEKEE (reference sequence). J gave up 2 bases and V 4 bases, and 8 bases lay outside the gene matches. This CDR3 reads CASSILTGATYEQYF. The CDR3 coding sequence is TGTGCCAGCAGCATACTGACAGGGGCCACCTACGAGCAGTACTTC.